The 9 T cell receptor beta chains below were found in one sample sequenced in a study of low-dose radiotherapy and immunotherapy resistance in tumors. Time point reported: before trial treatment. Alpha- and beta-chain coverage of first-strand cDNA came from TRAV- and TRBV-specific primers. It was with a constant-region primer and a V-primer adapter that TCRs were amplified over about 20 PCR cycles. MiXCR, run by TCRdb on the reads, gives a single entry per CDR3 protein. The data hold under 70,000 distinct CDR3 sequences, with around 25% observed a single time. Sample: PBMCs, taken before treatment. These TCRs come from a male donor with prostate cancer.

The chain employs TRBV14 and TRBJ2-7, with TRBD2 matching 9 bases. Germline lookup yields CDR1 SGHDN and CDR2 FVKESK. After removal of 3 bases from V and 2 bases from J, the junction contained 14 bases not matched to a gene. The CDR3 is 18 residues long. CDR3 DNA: TGTGCCAGCAGCCACCCTGACCCACTAGCGGGCGGAGCCTACGAGCAGTACTTC. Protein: CASSHPDPLAGGAYEQYF.

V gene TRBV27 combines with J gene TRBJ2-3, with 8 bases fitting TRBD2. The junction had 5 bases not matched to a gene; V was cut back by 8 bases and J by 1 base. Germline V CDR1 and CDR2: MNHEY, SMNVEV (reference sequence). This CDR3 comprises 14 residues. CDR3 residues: CASLQAGGTDTQYF. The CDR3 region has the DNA TGTGCCAGCCTCCAAGCGGGGGGCACAGATACGCAGTATTTT.

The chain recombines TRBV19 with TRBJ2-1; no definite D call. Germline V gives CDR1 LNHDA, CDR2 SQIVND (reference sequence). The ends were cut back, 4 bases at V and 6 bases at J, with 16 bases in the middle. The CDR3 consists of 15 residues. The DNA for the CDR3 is TGTGCCAGTAGTAGGGCTGCCGGGTGGGCCAATGAGCAGTTCTTC. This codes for CASSRAAGWANEQFF.

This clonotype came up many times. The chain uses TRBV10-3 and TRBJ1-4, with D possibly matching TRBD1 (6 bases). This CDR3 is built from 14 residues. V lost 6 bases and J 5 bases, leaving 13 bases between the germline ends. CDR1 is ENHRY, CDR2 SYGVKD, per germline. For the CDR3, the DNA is TGTGCCATCAGCCGGGGGGACAAGAATGAAAAACTGTTTTTT. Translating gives CAISRGDKNEKLFF.

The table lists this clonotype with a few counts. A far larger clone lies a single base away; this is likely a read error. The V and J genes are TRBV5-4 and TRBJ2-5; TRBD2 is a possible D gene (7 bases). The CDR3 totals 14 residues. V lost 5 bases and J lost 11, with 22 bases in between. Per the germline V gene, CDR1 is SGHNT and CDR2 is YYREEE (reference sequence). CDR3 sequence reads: CASSLGGLYNEQYF. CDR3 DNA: TGTGCCAGCAGTCTCGGGGGGCTTTACAATGAGCAGTACTTC.

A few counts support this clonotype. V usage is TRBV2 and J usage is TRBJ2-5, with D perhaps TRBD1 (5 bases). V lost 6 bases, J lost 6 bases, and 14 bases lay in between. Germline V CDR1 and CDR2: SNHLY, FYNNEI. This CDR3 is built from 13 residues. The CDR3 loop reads CASRDTIVKTQYF. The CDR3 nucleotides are TGTGCCAGCAGGGACACCATTGTGAAGACCCAGTACTTC. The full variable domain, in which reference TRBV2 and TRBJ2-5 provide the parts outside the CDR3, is EPEVTQTPSHQVTQMGQEVILRCVPISNHLYFYWYRQILGQKVEFLVSFYNNEISEKSEIFDDQFSVERPDGSNFTLKIRSTKLEDSAMYFCASRDTIVKTQYFGPGTRLLVL.

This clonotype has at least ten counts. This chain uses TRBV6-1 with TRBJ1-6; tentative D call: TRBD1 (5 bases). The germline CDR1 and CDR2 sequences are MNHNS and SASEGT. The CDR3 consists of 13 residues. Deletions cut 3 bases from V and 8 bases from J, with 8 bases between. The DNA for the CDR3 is TGTGCCAGCAGTGAGGGGGGGGATTCACCCCTCCACTTT. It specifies CASSEGGDSPLHF.

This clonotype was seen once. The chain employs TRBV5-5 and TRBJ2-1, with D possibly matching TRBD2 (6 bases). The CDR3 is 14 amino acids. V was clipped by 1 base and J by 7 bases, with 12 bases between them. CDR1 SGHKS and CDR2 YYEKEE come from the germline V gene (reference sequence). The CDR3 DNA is TGTGCCAGCAGCTTGACTAGCCACGGGAATGAGCAGTTCTTC. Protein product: CASSLTSHGNEQFF.

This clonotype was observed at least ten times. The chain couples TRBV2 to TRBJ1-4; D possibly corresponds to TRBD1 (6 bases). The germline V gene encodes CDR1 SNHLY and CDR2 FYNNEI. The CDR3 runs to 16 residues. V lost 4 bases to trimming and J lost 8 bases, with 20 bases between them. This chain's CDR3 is CASSGRGSSEDEKLFF. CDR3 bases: TGTGCCAGCAGTGGGAGGGGGAGCAGTGAGGACGAAAAACTGTTTTTT.